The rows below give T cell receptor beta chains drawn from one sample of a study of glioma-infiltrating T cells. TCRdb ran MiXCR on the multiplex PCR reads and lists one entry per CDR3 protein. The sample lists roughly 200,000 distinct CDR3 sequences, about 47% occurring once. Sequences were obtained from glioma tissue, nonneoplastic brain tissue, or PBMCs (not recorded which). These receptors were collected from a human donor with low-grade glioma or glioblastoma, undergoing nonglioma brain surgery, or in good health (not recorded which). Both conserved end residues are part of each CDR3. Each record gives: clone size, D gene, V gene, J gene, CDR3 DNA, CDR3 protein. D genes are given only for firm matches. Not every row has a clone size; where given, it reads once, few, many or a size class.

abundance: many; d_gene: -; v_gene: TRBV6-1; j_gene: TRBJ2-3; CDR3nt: TGTGCCAGCAGTGAAGAAGGCCGCTGGGGACCCACAGATACGCAGTATTTT; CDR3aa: CASSEEGRWGPTDTQYF
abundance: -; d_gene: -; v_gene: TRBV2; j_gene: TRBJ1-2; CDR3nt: TGTGCCAGCCGTGAAGGGTTAGGAGACTATGGCTACACCTTC; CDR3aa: CASREGLGDYGYTF
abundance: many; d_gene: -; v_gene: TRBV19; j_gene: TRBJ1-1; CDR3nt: TGTGCCTCTTCTGGAAGGGCCGACACTGAAGCTTTCTTT; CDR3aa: CASSGRADTEAFF
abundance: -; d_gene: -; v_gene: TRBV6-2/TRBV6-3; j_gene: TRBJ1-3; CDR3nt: TGTGCCAGCAGTCGCGTAGACAGGTACTCTGGAAACACCATATATTTT; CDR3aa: CASSRVDRYSGNTIYF
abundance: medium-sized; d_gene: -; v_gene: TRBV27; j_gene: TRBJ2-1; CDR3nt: TGTGCCAGCTTTGCGGGTCCTGGTGAGCAGTTCTTC; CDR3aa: CASFAGPGEQFF
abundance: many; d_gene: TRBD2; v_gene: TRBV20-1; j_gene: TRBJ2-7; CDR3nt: TGCAGTGCCAGACTAGCGGGAGTCTACGAGCAGTACTTC; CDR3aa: CSARLAGVYEQYF
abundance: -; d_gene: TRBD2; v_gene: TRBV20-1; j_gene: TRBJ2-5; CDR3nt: TGCAGTGCCCATACTAGCGGGAGTTGGGAGACCAAGTACTTC; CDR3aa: CSAHTSGSWETKYF
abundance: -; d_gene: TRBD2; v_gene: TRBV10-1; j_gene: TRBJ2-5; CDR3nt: TGCGCCAGCAGTGAGTCCCGGGCTAGCGGGAGTCCCCAGTACTTC; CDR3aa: CASSESRASGSPQYF
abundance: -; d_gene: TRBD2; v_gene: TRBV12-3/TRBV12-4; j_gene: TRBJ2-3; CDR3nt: TGTGCCAGAAGTCCAGGACTAGCGGGAGTTGCAGATACGCAGTATTTT; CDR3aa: CARSPGLAGVADTQYF
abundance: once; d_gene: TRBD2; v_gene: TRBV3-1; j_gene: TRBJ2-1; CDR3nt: TGTGCCAGCAGCGATCTAGCGGGAGGGCTAAATGAGCAGTTCTTC; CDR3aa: CASSDLAGGLNEQFF
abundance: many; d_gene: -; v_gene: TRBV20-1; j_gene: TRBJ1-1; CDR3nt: TGCAGTGCTAGTTTCGCAGACAATATGAACACTGAAGCTTTCTTT; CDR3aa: CSASFADNMNTEAFF
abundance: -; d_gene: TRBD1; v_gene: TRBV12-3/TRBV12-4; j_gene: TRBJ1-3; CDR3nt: TGTGCCAGCACGGGGACAGGGGGCGTTGGAAACACCATATATTTT; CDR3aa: CASTGTGGVGNTIYF
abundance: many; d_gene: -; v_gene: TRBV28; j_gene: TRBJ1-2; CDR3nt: TGTGCCAGCAGGCACTCCGGGGCCTATGGCTACACCTTC; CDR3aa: CASRHSGAYGYTF
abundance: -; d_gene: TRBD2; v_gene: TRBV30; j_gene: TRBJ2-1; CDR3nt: TGTGCCTGGCAGCGGGAATACAATGAGCAGTTCTTC; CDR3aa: CAWQREYNEQFF
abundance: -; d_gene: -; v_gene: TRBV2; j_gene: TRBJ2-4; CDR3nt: TGTGCCAGCGAGGGAACCAACACTCAGTACTTC; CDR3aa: CASEGTNTQYF
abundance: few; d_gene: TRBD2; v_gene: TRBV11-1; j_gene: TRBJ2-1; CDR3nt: TGTGCCAGCAGCTTAGGGCGGGGGACCTACAATGAGCAGTTCTTC; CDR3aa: CASSLGRGTYNEQFF
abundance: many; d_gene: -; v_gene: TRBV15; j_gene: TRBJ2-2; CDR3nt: TGTGCCACCAGCAGTGAAGGTGGACATCCCGGGGAGCTGTTTTTT; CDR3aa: CATSSEGGHPGELFF
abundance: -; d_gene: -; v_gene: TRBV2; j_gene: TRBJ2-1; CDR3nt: TGTGCCAGCACCCCCGCCGCCGGGGTATCCTACAATGAGCAGTTCTTC; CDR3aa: CASTPAAGVSYNEQFF
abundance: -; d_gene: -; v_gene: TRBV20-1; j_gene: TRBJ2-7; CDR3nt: TGCAGTGCTAGACCAGACAACTCCGAGCAGTACTTC; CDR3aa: CSARPDNSEQYF
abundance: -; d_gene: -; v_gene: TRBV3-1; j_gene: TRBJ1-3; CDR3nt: TGTGCCAGCAGCCAAAGACAGTCTGGAAACACCATATATTTT; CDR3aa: CASSQRQSGNTIYF
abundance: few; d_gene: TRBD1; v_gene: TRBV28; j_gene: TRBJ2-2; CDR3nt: TGTGCCAGCAGTCGCCCGGGGACAGGGACGAGCGGGGAGCTGTTTTTT; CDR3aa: CASSRPGTGTSGELFF
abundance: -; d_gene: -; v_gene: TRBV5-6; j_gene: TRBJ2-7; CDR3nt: TGTGCCAGCAGCTTTGAACTTGAGATGAACGAGCAGTACTTC; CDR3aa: CASSFELEMNEQYF
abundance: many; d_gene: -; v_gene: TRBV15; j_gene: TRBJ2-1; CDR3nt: TGTGCCACCAGCAGAGATTCTGGCCGGCGAGTCTTC; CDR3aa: CATSRDSGRRVF
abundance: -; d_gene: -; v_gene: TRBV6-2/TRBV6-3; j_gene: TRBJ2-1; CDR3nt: TGTGCCAGCAGGGAGTATTCGAATGGGCAGTTCTTC; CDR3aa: CASREYSNGQFF
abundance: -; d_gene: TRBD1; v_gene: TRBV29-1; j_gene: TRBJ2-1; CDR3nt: TGCAGCGTTGACAAGGACAGGTTTAGGTTCTTC; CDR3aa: CSVDKDRFRFF
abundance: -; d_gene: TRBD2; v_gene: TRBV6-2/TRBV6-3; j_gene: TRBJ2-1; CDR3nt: TGTGCCAGCAGTTACAGCGGGGAGGTCTCCTACAATGAGCGGTTCTTC; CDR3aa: CASSYSGEVSYNERFF
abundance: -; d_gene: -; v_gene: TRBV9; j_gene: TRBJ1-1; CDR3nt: TGTGCCAGCAGCGTAGGTTGGGGGGCCCACACTGAAGCTTTCTTT; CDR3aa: CASSVGWGAHTEAFF
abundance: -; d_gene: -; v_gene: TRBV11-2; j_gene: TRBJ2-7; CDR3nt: TGTGCCAGCAGCTTAGGGACATCCTACGAGCAGTACTTC; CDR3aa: CASSLGTSYEQYF
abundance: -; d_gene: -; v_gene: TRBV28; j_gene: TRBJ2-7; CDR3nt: TGTGCCAGCAGTTCCCCTGACCGTGGACAGTACTACGAGCAGTACTTC; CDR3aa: CASSSPDRGQYYEQYF
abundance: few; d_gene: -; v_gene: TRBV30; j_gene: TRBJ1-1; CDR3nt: TGTGCCTGGAGGGCTGGACAGTGGGGCACTGAAGCTTTCTTT; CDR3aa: CAWRAGQWGTEAFF
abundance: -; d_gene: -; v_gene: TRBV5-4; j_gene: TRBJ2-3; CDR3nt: TGTGCCAGAAGCTTTTTCCGGAGCACAGATACGCAGTATTTT; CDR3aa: CARSFFRSTDTQYF
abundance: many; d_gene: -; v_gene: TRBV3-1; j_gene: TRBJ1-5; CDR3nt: TGTGCCAGCAGCCAGAATGGGGGACCCAATCAGCCCCAGCATTTT; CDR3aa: CASSQNGGPNQPQHF
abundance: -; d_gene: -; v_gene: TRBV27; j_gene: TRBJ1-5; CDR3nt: TGTGCCAGCAGTTTTGGGGGGGAGCATCCCCAGCATTTT; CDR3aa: CASSFGGEHPQHF
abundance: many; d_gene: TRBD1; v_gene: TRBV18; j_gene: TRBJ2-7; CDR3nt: TGTGCCAGCTCTATCGGGACAGGGACGCACGAGCAGTACTTC; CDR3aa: CASSIGTGTHEQYF
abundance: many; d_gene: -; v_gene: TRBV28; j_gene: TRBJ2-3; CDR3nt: TGTGCCGCGTCACCGGGACATAACACAGATACGCAGTATTTT; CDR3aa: CAASPGHNTDTQYF
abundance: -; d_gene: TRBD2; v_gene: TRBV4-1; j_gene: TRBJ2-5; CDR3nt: TGCGCCAGCAGCCAACTAAGCGGGATCGTGACCCAGTACTTC; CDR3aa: CASSQLSGIVTQYF
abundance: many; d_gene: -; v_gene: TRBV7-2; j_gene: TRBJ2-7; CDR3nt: TGTGCCAGCAGCTTATCGCCCGGTAGGAACGAGCAGTACTTC; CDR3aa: CASSLSPGRNEQYF
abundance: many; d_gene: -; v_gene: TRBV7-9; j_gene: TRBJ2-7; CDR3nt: TGTGCCAGCAGTTTCGACGAGGGGTCTTGGTCCTTC; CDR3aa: CASSFDEGSWSF
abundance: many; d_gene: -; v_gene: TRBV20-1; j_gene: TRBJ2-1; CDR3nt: TGCAGTGCTGGGGGGCGGGCCACCTCCTACAATGAGCAGTTCTTC; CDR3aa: CSAGGRATSYNEQFF
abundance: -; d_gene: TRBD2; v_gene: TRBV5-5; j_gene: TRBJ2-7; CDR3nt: TGTGCCAGCAGCCCCGGACTAGTAGCATACGAGCAGTACTTC; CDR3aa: CASSPGLVAYEQYF
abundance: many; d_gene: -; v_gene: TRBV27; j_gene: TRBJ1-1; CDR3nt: TGTGCCAGCAGTTTATCGCCGGTGAACACTGAAGCTTTCTTT; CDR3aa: CASSLSPVNTEAFF
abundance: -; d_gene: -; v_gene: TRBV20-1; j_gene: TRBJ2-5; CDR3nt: TGCAGTGCGCTATTCATACGTGGTGGGGACCAAGAGGCCCAGTACTTC; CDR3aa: CSALFIRGGDQEAQYF
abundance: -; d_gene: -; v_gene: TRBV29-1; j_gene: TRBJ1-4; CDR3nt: TGCAGCGTTATACAGGAAAAACTGTTTTTT; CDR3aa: CSVIQEKLFF
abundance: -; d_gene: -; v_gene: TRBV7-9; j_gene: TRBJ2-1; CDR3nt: TGTGCCAGCAGCTTAGTCAGTGATTCGGATGATCAGTTCTTC; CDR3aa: CASSLVSDSDDQFF
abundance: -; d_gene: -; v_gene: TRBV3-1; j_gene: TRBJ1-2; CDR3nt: TGTGCCAGCAGCCAAATAAACTATGGCTACACCTTC; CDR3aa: CASSQINYGYTF
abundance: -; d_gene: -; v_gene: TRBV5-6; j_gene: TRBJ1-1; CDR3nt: TGTGCCAGCAGCTTGTTTAGGACTTACACTGAAGCTTTCTTT; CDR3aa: CASSLFRTYTEAFF
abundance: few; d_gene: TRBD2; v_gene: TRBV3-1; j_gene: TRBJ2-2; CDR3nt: TGTGCCAGCAGCCGTACTAGCGGGATGAACACCGGGGAGCTGTTTTTT; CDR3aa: CASSRTSGMNTGELFF
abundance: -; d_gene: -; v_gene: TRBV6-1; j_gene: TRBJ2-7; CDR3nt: TGTGCCATCCATGACACAGCCGTAGCAGTGTACGAGCAGTGCTTC; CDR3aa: CAIHDTAVAVYEQCF